The 4 T cell receptor beta chains given below trace back to one sample, sequenced in a study of T cells in Graves' hyperthyroidism and ophthalmopathy. Using RNA transcripts as the source, TCR beta CDR3 regions were amplified. Primed by the HTBI set, a first-round RT-PCR was run on the TCR CDR3. TCRdb re-called the multiplex PCR reads through MiXCR, storing one row per CDR3 protein. The profile shows hundreds of thousands of distinct CDR3 sequences, approximately 40% of them singletons. The sequenced material came from blood. All receptors derive from a man younger than 35 with Graves' hyperthyroidism.

In the case of this clonotype: Germline and junction disagree at one end, which may indicate a read error. The chain links TRBV19 to TRBJ1-3; the D gene is possibly TRBD1 (6 bases). CDR1 and CDR2 from the germline V gene are LNHDA and SQIVND (reference sequence). The CDR3 extends over 15 amino acids. The CDR3 DNA reads as TGTGCCGGTAGTATAGCAGGGACATCGGGAAACACCATATATTTT. Translated, it gives CAGSIAGTSGNTIYF.

This chain connects TRBV4-1 to TRBJ1-5; 7 bases agree with TRBD1. Germline loops: CDR1 MGHRA, CDR2 YSYEKL. There are 17 residues in the CDR3. V trimming: 2 bases; J trimming: 9 bases; junction bases outside the gene matches: 16. The CDR3, as DNA: TGCGCCAGCAGCCAATTGAGGGGACAGCGACGGTTGTCGCCCCAGCATTTT. As protein: CASSQLRGQRRLSPQHF.

The rearrangement joins TRBV7-6 to TRBJ2-2; D unclear. This CDR3 is 14 amino acids long. Trimming pared 4 bases from V and 4 bases from J, leaving 10 bases between. The germline gives CDR1 SGHVS, CDR2 FNYEAQ. The CDR3 reads CASSSRLTTGELFF. The CDR3 bases are TGTGCCAGCAGCTCCAGACTTACCACCGGGGAGCTGTTTTTT. Filled out from reference TRBV7-6 and TRBJ2-2, the complete variable domain reads GAGVSQSPRYKVTKRGQDVALRCDPISGHVSLYWYRQALGQGPEFLTYFNYEAQQDKSGLPNDRFSAERPEGSISTLTIQRTEQRDSAMYRCASSSRLTTGELFFGEGSRLTVL.

This chain links TRBV20-1 with TRBJ1-5; a weak D match, TRBD1 (5 bases). V gave up 6 bases and J gave up 5 bases, with 17 bases separating them. This CDR3 has 14 residues. Per germline, CDR1 DFQATT and CDR2 SNEGSKA (reference sequence). The CDR3 here is CSAADRDADQPQHF. The CDR3 region has the DNA TGCAGTGCAGCAGACCGGGACGCCGATCAGCCCCAGCATTTT.